This T cell receptor beta chain was profiled in a study of OX40 agonist ivuxolimab in advanced cancers. Only in-frame clones appear in the TCRdb table, and some are missing; sequencing was by immunoSEQ multiplex PCR. The data contain fewer than 100,000 clones, 86% of them singletons. From germline, CDR1 is MNHNS and CDR2 SASEGT. Trimming pared 4 bases from V and 7 bases from J, leaving 17 bases between. The length of the CDR3 is 16 residues. Sequencing used CD4+ or CD8+ T cells sorted from blood, obtained in a trial of the OX40 agonist ivuxolimab. This clonotype was sampled from an adult with an advanced solid tumor such as melanoma, head and neck, liver or kidney cancer. This chain links TRBV6-1 with TRBJ1-6; D is possibly TRBD1 (5 bases). DNA of the CDR3: TGTGCCAGCAGTGTCCAGGCGGGACTTGGGAATTCACCCCTCCACTTT. Protein: CASSVQAGLGNSPLHF.